These 20 T cell receptor beta chains were sequenced from one sample in a study of blood T cell repertoires in COVID-19 (dated by TCRdb to 2020 to 2022). Library method: the immunoSEQ multiplex PCR assay. The table was pulled from immuneACCESS by TCRdb, which kept in-frame rearrangements only. Such tables lose some clones; where checked, under half of the loss comes from unresolved V genes, and the rest has no known cause. The sample yields roughly 180,000 clones; 75% to 80% were counted once. The top ten constitute roughly 8.6% of the sample. Sequencing was done on a sample of peripheral blood. The origin of the receptors is a woman aged 45-60 years with active or convalescent COVID-19.

The rearrangement uses TRBV4-2 and TRBJ1-5; D is perhaps TRBD1 (6 bases). Deletions cut 0 bases from V and 7 bases from J, with 10 bases between. This CDR3 is built from 14 residues. The germline CDR1 and CDR2 sequences are LGHNA and YNFKEQ. In nucleotides, the CDR3 is TGTGCCAGCAGCCAAGAACAGGGATCGCAGCCCCAGCATTTT. This encodes CASSQEQGSQPQHF.

V usage is TRBV3-1 (or the pseudogene TRBV3-2) and J usage is TRBJ2-1; 8 bases fit TRBD2. Germline CDR1 and CDR2: LGHDT and YNNKEL (reference sequence). The J segment lost 6 bases and the V segment lost 3 bases, leaving 13 bases of the junction unmatched. The CDR3 covers 17 residues. The CDR3 sequence: CASSQGGIAGSSNEQFF. The DNA of the CDR3 is TGTGCCAGCAGCCAGGGGGGTATAGCGGGGTCATCCAATGAGCAGTTCTTC.

The chain employs TRBV5-1 and TRBJ2-7; the match to TRBD2 covers 8 bases. The V segment lost 4 bases and the J segment 7 bases; nucleotides outside the gene matches: 7. Germline assignment: CDR1 SGHRS and CDR2 YFSETQ. The CDR3 runs to 13 residues. The CDR3 region is CASSEQREREQYF. The CDR3 nucleotides are TGCGCCAGCAGCGAGCAGCGGGAGAGGGAGCAGTACTTC.

This clone has only a few counts. V usage is TRBV5-1 and J usage is TRBJ2-3, with TRBD1 matching 7 bases. The CDR3 has 15 amino acids. The germline gives CDR1 SGHRS, CDR2 YFSETQ. The trim removed 0 bases at V and 3 bases at J, leaving 4 bases unmatched. CDR3 in DNA: TGCGCCAGCAGCTTGGACAGGGGCGATACAGATACGCAGTATTTT. This codes for CASSLDRGDTDTQYF.

The chain has TRBV30 and TRBJ2-1, with 7 positions matching TRBD1. V shed 7 bases and J 4 bases; nucleotides not matched to a gene: 10. Germline lookup yields CDR1 GTSNPN and CDR2 SVGIG (reference sequence). The length of the CDR3 is 14 residues. The CDR3 region is CASFPGQIYNEQFF. CDR3 in DNA: TGTGCCTCCTTCCCGGGACAGATATACAATGAGCAGTTCTTC.

CDR3 loop: CASSSQGSSYEQYF. The CDR3 DNA follows: TGTGCCAGCAGTAGCCAGGGCAGCTCCTACGAGCAGTACTTC. The V call is TRBV6-5, the J call TRBJ2-7, with D maybe TRBD1 (5 bases). The CDR3 extends over 14 amino acids. Trimming took 5 bases from V and 0 from J, leaving 11 bases between them. Germline-derived CDR1 and CDR2 are MNHEY and SVGAGI.

The chain has TRBV4-3 and TRBJ2-2; D is ambiguous. Trimming removed 0 bases from V and 4 bases from J, with 6 bases in between. This CDR3 is 14 amino acids long. Germline V gene lookup returns CDR1 LGHNA and CDR2 YSLEER. The DNA for the CDR3 is TGCGCCAGCAGCCAAGATCGCAGCACCGGGGAGCTGTTTTTT. It yields the protein CASSQDRSTGELFF.

The rearrangement uses TRBV28 and TRBJ1-6; D might be TRBD1 (5 bases). The CDR3 is 13 amino acids. V was trimmed by 6 bases and J by 7 bases, leaving 10 bases between them. CDR1 is MDHEN and CDR2 is SYDVKM in the germline V gene. The CDR3 sequence: CASRRGVNSPLHF. The CDR3 coding sequence is TGTGCCAGCAGAAGGGGCGTAAATTCACCCCTCCACTTT. Complete variable domain (other parts from reference TRBV28 and TRBJ1-6): DVKVTQSSRYLVKRTGEKVFLECVQDMDHENMFWYRQDPGLGLRLIYFSYDVKMKEKGDIPEGYSVSREKKERFSLILESASTNQTSMYLCASRRGVNSPLHFGNGTRLTVT.

A single count supports this clone. The chain links TRBV7-2 to TRBJ2-1; TRBD2 agrees at 11 bases. Trimming removed 5 bases from V and 6 bases from J; junction bases left unmatched: 9. Per germline, CDR1 SGHTA and CDR2 FQGNSA. The length of the CDR3 is 16 residues. CDR3 in amino acids: CASSTLAGGPGNEQFF. CDR3 DNA sequence: TGTGCCAGCAGCACTTTAGCGGGAGGGCCGGGCAATGAGCAGTTCTTC. The full variable domain, in which reference TRBV7-2 and TRBJ2-1 provide the parts outside the CDR3, is GAGVSQSPSNKVTEKGKDVELRCDPISGHTALYWYRQSLGQGLEFLIYFQGNSAPDKSGLPSDRFSAERTGGSVSTLTIQRTQQEDSAVYLCASSTLAGGPGNEQFFGPGTRLTVL.

This clone was detected once. V and J are TRBV7-8 and TRBJ2-1; 9 positions agree with TRBD2. This CDR3 is built from 13 residues. Germline CDR1 reads SGHVS; CDR2 reads FQNEAQ. V trimming: 5 bases; J trimming: 5 bases; junction bases outside the gene matches: 1. CDR3 residues: CASSQREDNEQFF. The CDR3 bases are TGTGCCAGCAGCCAGCGGGAGGACAATGAGCAGTTCTTC.

The chain combines TRBV2 with TRBJ2-7, with 7 nucleotides matching TRBD1. V lost 7 bases, J lost 1 base, and 4 bases stayed unmatched. The CDR3 covers 13 residues. CDR1 SNHLY and CDR2 FYNNEI come from the germline V gene. The CDR3 coding sequence is TGTGCCAGCACGTCGGGACAGTCCTACGAGCAGTACTTC. This translates into CASTSGQSYEQYF.

CDR3 nucleotide sequence: TGCGCCAGCAGCTTGGCCACTGGGGGGACTGAAGCTTTCTTT. Protein: CASSLATGGTEAFF. This chain joins TRBV5-1 and TRBJ1-1, with D perhaps matching TRBD1 (5 bases). In germline, CDR1 is SGHRS, CDR2 YFSETQ. V was cut by 0 bases and J by 5 bases, with 11 bases left in between. There are 14 residues in the CDR3.

This rearrangement joins TRBV24-1 to TRBJ2-1, with 10 nucleotides matching TRBD1. CDR1 is KGHDR and CDR2 is SFDVKD in the germline V gene. CDR3 size: 13 residues. V shed 0 bases and J 13 bases; nucleotides not matched to a gene: 2. Written as DNA, the CDR3 is TGTGCCACCAGTGATTTGGGGACAGGGGAACAGTTCTTC. This sequence encodes CATSDLGTGEQFF.

This sequence joins TRBV2 and TRBJ1-2, with 7 bases aligning to TRBD1. The CDR3 runs 16 residues. J lost 0 bases, V lost 7 bases, and 11 bases had no gene match. The germline gives CDR1 SNHLY, CDR2 FYNNEI. The CDR3 DNA reads TGTGCCAGCATGCGGGACAGAGGCGCTACTAACTATGGCTACACCTTC. Encoded protein: CASMRDRGATNYGYTF. The full variable domain, rest sourced from reference TRBV2 and TRBJ1-2, is EPEVTQTPSHQVTQMGQEVILRCVPISNHLYFYWYRQILGQKVEFLVSFYNNEISEKSEIFDDQFSVERPDGSNFTLKIRSTKLEDSAMYFCASMRDRGATNYGYTFGSGTRLTVV.

The chain links TRBV27 to TRBJ2-5; 7 bases line up with TRBD2. The CDR3 contains 14 residues. Trimming cost V 4 bases and J 4 bases; bases outside gene matches: 6. In germline, CDR1 is MNHEY, CDR2 SMNVEV (reference sequence). The DNA of the CDR3 is TGTGCCAGCAGTTATGTGGGGGGGAGAGAGACCCAGTACTTC. It translates to CASSYVGGRETQYF.

The gene calls are TRBV7-2 and TRBJ1-6, with unresolved D. CDR3 length equals 15 residues. V was clipped by 8 bases and J by 3 bases, with 14 bases between them. Germline CDR1 SGHTA, CDR2 FQGNSA. The DNA for the CDR3 is TGTGCCAGCGCTAGGGAGGCGAGCTATAATTCACCCCTCCACTTT. The encoded protein is CASAREASYNSPLHF.

V gene TRBV10-1 combines with J gene TRBJ2-5, with TRBD2 matching 10 bases. The J call may be incorrect, as the DNA end agrees better with TRBJ2-7. In germline, CDR1 is WNHNN, CDR2 SYGVQD (reference sequence). CDR3 length equals 21 residues. CDR3 amino acids: CASSESRWCVQREGRSYEQYF. The DNA of the CDR3 is TGCGCCAGCAGTGAGTCGAGGTGGTGTGTGCAGCGGGAGGGCCGGTCCTACGAGCAGTACTTC.

A note on this clone: Just one base apart from a much larger clone, this may be a read error. This chain connects TRBV28 to TRBJ1-5; D remains ambiguous. V lost 7 bases, J lost 0 bases, and 4 bases lay in between. The CDR3 has 12 residues. From germline, CDR1 is MDHEN and CDR2 SYDVKM. CDR3 nucleotide sequence: TGTGCCAGCACTTATAGCAATCAGCCCCAGCATTTT. Its protein product is CASTYSNQPQHF.

This chain connects TRBV3-1 (or the pseudogene TRBV3-2) to TRBJ1-2; D ambiguous. The CDR3 runs 14 residues. V dropped 0 bases and J dropped 8 bases, with 13 bases sitting between them. Germline values: CDR1 LGHDT, CDR2 YNNKEL (reference sequence). CDR3 nucleotides: TGTGCCAGCAGCCAAGATCTGGCGGGGTCGGGCTACACCTTC. This encodes CASSQDLAGSGYTF.

The rearrangement links TRBV28 to TRBJ2-1; 12 bases align to TRBD2. The CDR3 has 16 amino acids. After removal of 5 bases from V and 3 bases from J, the junction contained 5 bases not matched to a gene. Germline V CDR1 and CDR2: MDHEN, SYDVKM. The CDR3, as DNA: TGTGCCAGCAGTCTGCGGACTAGCGGGGTCTACAATGAGCAGTTCTTC. Its protein product is CASSLRTSGVYNEQFF.